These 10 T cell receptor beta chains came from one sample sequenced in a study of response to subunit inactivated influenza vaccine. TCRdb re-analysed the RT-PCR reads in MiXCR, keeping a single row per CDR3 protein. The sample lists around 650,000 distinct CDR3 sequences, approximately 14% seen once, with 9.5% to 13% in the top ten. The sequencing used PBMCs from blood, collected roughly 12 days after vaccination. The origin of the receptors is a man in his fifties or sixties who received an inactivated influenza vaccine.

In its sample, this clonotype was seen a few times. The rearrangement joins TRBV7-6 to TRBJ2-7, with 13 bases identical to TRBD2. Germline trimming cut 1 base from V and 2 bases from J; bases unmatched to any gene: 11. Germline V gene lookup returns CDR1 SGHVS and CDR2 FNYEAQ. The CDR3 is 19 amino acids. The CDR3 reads CASSLDGRTSGGLTYEQYF. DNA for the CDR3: TGTGCCAGCAGCTTAGATGGACGGACTAGCGGGGGCCTGACCTACGAGCAGTACTTC.

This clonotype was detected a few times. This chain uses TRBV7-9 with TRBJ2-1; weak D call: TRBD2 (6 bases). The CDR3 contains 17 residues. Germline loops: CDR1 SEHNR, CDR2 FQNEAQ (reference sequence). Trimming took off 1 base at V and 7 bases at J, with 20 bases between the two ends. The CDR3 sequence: CASSLGSSASAINEQFF. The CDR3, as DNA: TGTGCCAGCAGCTTAGGATCGTCGGCTAGCGCTATTAATGAGCAGTTCTTC.

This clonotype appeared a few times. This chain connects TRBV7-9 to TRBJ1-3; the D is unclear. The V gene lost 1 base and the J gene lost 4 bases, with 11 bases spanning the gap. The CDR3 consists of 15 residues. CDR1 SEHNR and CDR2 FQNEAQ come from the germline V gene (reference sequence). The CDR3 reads CASSLDFGIGNTIYF. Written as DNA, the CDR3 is TGTGCCAGCAGCTTAGATTTTGGGATCGGAAACACCATATATTTT.

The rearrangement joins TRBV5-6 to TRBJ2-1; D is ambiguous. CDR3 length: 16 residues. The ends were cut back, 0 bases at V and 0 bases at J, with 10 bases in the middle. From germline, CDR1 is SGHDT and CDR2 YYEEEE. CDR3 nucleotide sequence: TGTGCCAGCAGCTTGGTGACCTTAAGCTCCTACAATGAGCAGTTCTTC. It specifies CASSLVTLSSYNEQFF.

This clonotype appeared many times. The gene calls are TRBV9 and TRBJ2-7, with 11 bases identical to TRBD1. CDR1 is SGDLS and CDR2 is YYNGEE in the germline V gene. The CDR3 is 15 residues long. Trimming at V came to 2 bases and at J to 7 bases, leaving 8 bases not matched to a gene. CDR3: CASSVGTGGSREQYF. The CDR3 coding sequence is TGTGCCAGCAGCGTTGGGACAGGGGGATCGAGGGAGCAGTACTTC.

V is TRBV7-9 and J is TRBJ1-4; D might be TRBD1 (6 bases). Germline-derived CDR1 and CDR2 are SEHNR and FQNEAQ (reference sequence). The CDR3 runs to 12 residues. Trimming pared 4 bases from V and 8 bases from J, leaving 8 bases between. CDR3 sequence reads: CASSSDREKLFF. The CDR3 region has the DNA TGTGCCAGCAGCTCCGACAGGGAAAAACTGTTTTTT.

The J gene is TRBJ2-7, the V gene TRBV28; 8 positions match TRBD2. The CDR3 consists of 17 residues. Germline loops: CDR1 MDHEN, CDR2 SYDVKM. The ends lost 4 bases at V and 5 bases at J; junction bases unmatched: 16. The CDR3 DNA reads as TGTGCCAGCAGTTCCCCCCTGGCGGGGGGCAGAACCCACGAGCAGTACTTC. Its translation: CASSSPLAGGRTHEQYF.

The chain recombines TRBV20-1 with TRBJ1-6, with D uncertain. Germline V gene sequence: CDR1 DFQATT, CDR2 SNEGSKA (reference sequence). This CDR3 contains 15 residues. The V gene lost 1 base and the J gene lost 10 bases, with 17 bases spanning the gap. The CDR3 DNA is TGCAGTGCTAGAGTGGGAACCGACGGTGACTCACCCCTCCACTTT. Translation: CSARVGTDGDSPLHF.

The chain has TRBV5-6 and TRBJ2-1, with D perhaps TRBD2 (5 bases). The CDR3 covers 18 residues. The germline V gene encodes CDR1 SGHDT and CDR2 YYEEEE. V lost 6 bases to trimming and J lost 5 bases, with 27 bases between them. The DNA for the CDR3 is TGTGCCAGCACCGGCTCGGGGTACGGGCCGATCCCTAACAATGAGCAGTTCTTC. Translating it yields CASTGSGYGPIPNNEQFF.

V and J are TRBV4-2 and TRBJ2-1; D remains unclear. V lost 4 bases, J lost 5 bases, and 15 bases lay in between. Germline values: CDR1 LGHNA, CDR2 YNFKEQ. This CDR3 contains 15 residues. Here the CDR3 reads CASSPLRDHNNEQFF. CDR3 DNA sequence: TGTGCCAGCAGCCCCCTTCGCGACCACAACAATGAGCAGTTCTTC.